This entry lists 18 T cell receptor beta chains sequenced from one sample in a study of Graves' ophthalmopathy and Graves' hyperthyroidism. Using RNA transcripts, the TCR beta CDR3 regions were amplified. Following a first-round RT-PCR that used HTBI primers, a second-round multiplex PCR was carried out. TCRdb ran MiXCR on the multiplex PCR reads and lists one entry per CDR3 protein. The table records about 210,000 distinct CDR3 sequences, approximately 29% of them present only once. Sequenced material: peripheral blood. The receptor set was obtained from a man aged 50 to 59 with Graves' ophthalmopathy.

This clonotype has ten or more counts. This rearrangement joins TRBV6-5 to TRBJ2-2, with TRBD1 as a possible D gene (6 bases). V lost 2 bases and J lost 6, with 16 bases in between. The CDR3 has 16 amino acids. CDR1 and CDR2 from the germline V gene are MNHEY and SVGAGI. The CDR3 nucleotides are TGTGCCAGCAGTTACGATCCAGGGGCGCGGGCCGGGGAGCTGTTTTTT. This codes for CASSYDPGARAGELFF.

V usage is TRBV28 and J usage is TRBJ2-7; 8 positions agree with TRBD1. CDR3 size: 15 residues. Germline V gene sequence: CDR1 MDHEN, CDR2 SYDVKM. V lost 5 bases, J lost 0 bases, and 6 bases stayed unmatched. In DNA form, the CDR3 reads TGTGCCAGCAGTCTCTGGGACAGGACCTCCTACGAGCAGTACTTC. Its protein is CASSLWDRTSYEQYF.

J is TRBJ1-6 and V is TRBV20-1; 7 nucleotides match TRBD1. Germline V gene sequence: CDR1 DFQATT, CDR2 SNEGSKA (reference sequence). J lost 3 bases, V lost 7 bases, and 12 bases had no gene match. CDR3 length: 16 residues. The CDR3 here is CSVRGWPGGYNSPLHF. In DNA, the CDR3 is TGCAGTGTAAGGGGGTGGCCAGGGGGCTATAATTCACCCCTCCACTTT.

The V call is TRBV6-1, the J call TRBJ1-5; D is perhaps TRBD1 (5 bases). The CDR3 is made up of 14 amino acids. Germline V gene data show CDR1 as MNHNS and CDR2 as SASEGT. V was cut by 3 bases and J by 3 bases, with 9 bases left in between. The CDR3 coding sequence is TGTGCCAGCAGTGACCGACAGCCCAATCAGCCCCAGCATTTT. It encodes CASSDRQPNQPQHF.

The chain couples TRBV20-1 to TRBJ2-7, with TRBD2 matching over 8 bases. CDR1 and CDR2 from the germline V gene are DFQATT and SNEGSKA (reference sequence). The length of the CDR3 is 13 residues. The V segment lost 3 bases and the J segment 7 bases; nucleotides outside the gene matches: 8. Here the CDR3 reads CSASPGGPLEQYF. The CDR3 DNA follows: TGCAGTGCTAGTCCGGGAGGGCCTCTGGAGCAGTACTTC.

This clonotype has only a few counts. The chain combines TRBV28 with TRBJ2-5; 11 positions agree with TRBD1. Looked up from germline, CDR1 is MDHEN and CDR2 is SYDVKM. With V trimmed by 6 bases and J by 5 bases, 5 bases remained unmatched. The CDR3 covers 14 residues. The CDR3 nucleotides are TGTGCCAGCAGCGGACAGGGGGCTACGGAGACCCAGTACTTC. The encoded protein is CASSGQGATETQYF. The variable domain in full, completed from reference TRBV28 and TRBJ2-5, reads DVKVTQSSRYLVKRTGEKVFLECVQDMDHENMFWYRQDPGLGLRLIYFSYDVKMKEKGDIPEGYSVSREKKERFSLILESASTNQTSMYLCASSGQGATETQYFGPGTRLLVL.

This clonotype was counted ten times or more. The chain recombines TRBV6-5 with TRBJ1-1; tentatively, D is TRBD1 (5 bases). CDR3 length equals 11 residues. Germline V lookup: CDR1 MNHEY, CDR2 SVGAGI. V lost 5 bases and J 7 bases, leaving 8 bases between the germline ends. CDR3 coding DNA: TGTGCCAGCAGTCGACAGTTTGAAGCTTTCTTT. Encoded protein: CASSRQFEAFF.

This clonotype was observed many times. The chain uses TRBV4-3 and TRBJ1-3; unclear D gene. Trimming took off 0 bases at V and 4 bases at J, with 10 bases between the two ends. CDR1 is LGHNA and CDR2 is YSLEER in the germline V gene. CDR3 length equals 15 residues. CDR3 sequence reads: CASSQDRVSGNTIYF. The CDR3 bases are TGCGCCAGCAGCCAAGATCGGGTTTCAGGAAACACCATATATTTT.

This rearrangement joins TRBV12-3 or TRBV12-4 to TRBJ2-7; 11 bases are a match to TRBD2. The CDR3 sequence is 19 residues long. The ends lost 4 bases at V and 2 bases at J; junction bases unmatched: 16. The CDR3 loop is CASSSGWETSGTRAYEQYF. CDR3 sequence (DNA): TGTGCCAGCAGTTCGGGTTGGGAGACTAGCGGGACTCGTGCCTACGAGCAGTACTTC.

This clonotype was seen ten or more times. The chain uses TRBV12-5 and TRBJ1-5; no definite D call. Germline CDR1 reads LGHNT; CDR2 reads FRNRAP. The CDR3 is 17 amino acids. The germline V and J ends were trimmed by 1 base and 0 bases, with 13 bases remaining between them. This chain's CDR3 is CASGLDPPGSSNQPQHF. For the CDR3, the DNA is TGTGCTAGTGGTTTGGATCCGCCGGGGTCTAGCAATCAGCCCCAGCATTTT.

Many counts were recorded for this clonotype. The CDR3 protein is CASSYQEGYTF. In nucleotides, the CDR3 is TGTGCCAGCAGCTACCAGGAGGGCTACACCTTC. The chain is built from TRBV6-5 and TRBJ1-2; no definite D call. Germline assignment: CDR1 MNHEY and CDR2 SVGAGI. This CDR3 contains 11 residues. V gave up 6 bases and J gave up 8 bases, with 10 bases separating them.

The V gene is TRBV20-1, the J gene TRBJ1-5; tentative D call: TRBD1 (5 bases). CDR3 length: 14 residues. Germline values: CDR1 DFQATT, CDR2 SNEGSKA (reference sequence). V gave up 6 bases and J gave up 4 bases, with 16 bases separating them. Here the CDR3 DNA reads TGCAGTGCAGCCCTCTCCGGGGGAAATCAGCCCCAGCATTTT. Protein: CSAALSGGNQPQHF.

This clonotype occurred many times. The V gene is TRBV7-8, the J gene TRBJ1-1; TRBD1 is a possible D gene (5 bases). Germline V gene data show CDR1 as SGHVS and CDR2 as FQNEAQ. This CDR3 spans 18 amino acids. V was pared by 1 base and J by 6 bases, with 24 bases between. In nucleotides, the CDR3 is TGTGCCAGCAGCTTAGTCACTGCAGGGAGGGCGACGCAATCTGAAGCTTTCTTT. Protein: CASSLVTAGRATQSEAFF. The full variable domain, in which reference TRBV7-8 and TRBJ1-1 provide the parts outside the CDR3, is GAGVSQSPRYKVAKRGQDVALRCDPISGHVSLFWYQQALGQGPEFLTYFQNEAQLDKSGLPSDRFFAERPEGSVSTLKIQRTQQEDSAVYLCASSLVTAGRATQSEAFFGQGTRLTVV.

This clonotype was seen ten or more times. The CDR3 DNA sequence: TGCAGTGCTAACAGGGGAGGGGAGACCCAGTACTTC. Its translation is CSANRGGETQYF. The chain is built from TRBV20-1 and TRBJ2-5; D is tentatively TRBD1 or TRBD2 (7 bases each). Germline V lookup: CDR1 DFQATT, CDR2 SNEGSKA (reference sequence). Deletions cut 4 bases from V and 5 bases from J, with 11 bases between. CDR3 length: 12 amino acids.

This clonotype has at least ten counts. The V and J genes are TRBV18 and TRBJ2-7; 8 bases line up with TRBD1. Germline V gene data show CDR1 as KGHSH and CDR2 as LQKENI. V was clipped by 8 bases and J by 2 bases; unmatched bases: 8. The CDR3 has 14 residues. The CDR3 bases are TGTGCCAGCGCATTGACAGGGGCACCCTACGAGCAGTACTTC. Its protein is CASALTGAPYEQYF.

This clonotype was detected ten times or more. The rearrangement links TRBV20-1 to TRBJ2-7; 7 bases are a match to TRBD1. This CDR3 region has 14 residues. V lost 6 bases and J lost 0; bases outside the gene matches: 8. Per germline, CDR1 DFQATT and CDR2 SNEGSKA (reference sequence). The CDR3 coding sequence is TGCAGTGCGGAGGATGGGACAGACTCCTACGAGCAGTACTTC. This gives the protein CSAEDGTDSYEQYF.

This chain joins TRBV20-1 and TRBJ2-5; no clear D. With 3 bases removed from V and 2 bases from J, the gap between germline ends came to 7 bases. CDR1 is DFQATT and CDR2 is SNEGSKA in the germline V gene (reference sequence). This CDR3 has 12 amino acids. The CDR3: CSASGSQETQYF. DNA of the CDR3: TGCAGTGCTAGCGGTTCACAAGAGACCCAGTACTTC.

This chain connects TRBV12-3 or TRBV12-4 to TRBJ2-7; perhaps TRBD2 as D (6 bases). With 5 bases removed from V and 3 bases from J, the gap between germline ends came to 14 bases. The CDR3 runs to 14 residues. DNA for the CDR3: TGTGCCAGCAGTCGCGCCGGACTAAACTACGAGCAGTACTTC. This gives the protein CASSRAGLNYEQYF.